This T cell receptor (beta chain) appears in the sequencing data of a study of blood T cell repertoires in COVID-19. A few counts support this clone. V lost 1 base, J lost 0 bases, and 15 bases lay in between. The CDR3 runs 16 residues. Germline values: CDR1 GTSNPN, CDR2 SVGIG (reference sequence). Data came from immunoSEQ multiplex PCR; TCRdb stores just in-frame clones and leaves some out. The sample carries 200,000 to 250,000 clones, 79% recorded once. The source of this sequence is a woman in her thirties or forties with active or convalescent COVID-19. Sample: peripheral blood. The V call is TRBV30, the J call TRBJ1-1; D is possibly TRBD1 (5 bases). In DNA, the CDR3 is TGTGCCTGGAGTGCCTTTCAGGGAAATGTGAACACTGAAGCTTTCTTT. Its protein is CAWSAFQGNVNTEAFF.